This T cell receptor (beta chain) emerged from a study of blood T cell repertoires in COVID-19. Original methodology: Counts of nucleated cells, estimated from reference gene primer amplification, were obtained. Sequenced by immunoSEQ multiplex PCR; TCRdb stores in-frame clones only, minus some. That table gives V, J and clone size, and the DNA gave D and trimming. Here the sample spans 30,000 to 45,000 clones, around 90% being singletons. This TCR derives from a man between 65 and 80 years old with acute or convalescent COVID-19. The sample taken for sequencing was peripheral blood.

This CDR3 reads CASSYYDSYNEQFF. Written as DNA, the CDR3 is TGTGCCAGCAGTTACTATGACAGCTACAATGAGCAGTTCTTC. The rearrangement joins TRBV6-6 to TRBJ2-1; TRBD1 is a possible D gene (5 bases). The CDR3 sequence is 14 residues long. V was shortened by 1 base and J by 3 bases, with 7 bases between the two germline ends. Germline CDR1 MNHNY, CDR2 SVGAGI (reference sequence).